Listed below are T cell receptor beta chains from one sample, sequenced in a study of blood T cells in healthy people across ages. TCRdb used MiXCR to reprocess the 5' RACE reads, holding one entry per CDR3 protein. This sample has 1,500,000 or so distinct CDR3 sequences, with 55% to 75% found just once. The material sequenced was blood. The origin of the receptors is a man aged 18-30 years in good health. Both conserved end residues are trimmed from each CDR3. For some rows the clone size is stated as once, few or many, or as a class when expanded; others skip it.

clone_size,j_call,v_call,cdr3_aa
-,-,TRBV3-1,ASSLLRTTYEQY
few,TRBJ2-1,TRBV20-1,SARDDQRRNYNEQF
few,TRBJ2-2,TRBV15,ATSRAQISNTGELF
-,TRBJ2-7,TRBV21-1,ASSKVELKY
-,TRBJ2-7,TRBV10-3,AISVRRGDYEQY
-,TRBJ2-1,TRBV27,ASSLYKGSYNEQF
few,TRBJ2-4,TRBV6-6,ASSPGHKNIQY
-,TRBJ2-3,TRBV4-1,ASSLYPGSGAADTQY
few,TRBJ2-1,TRBV7-2,ASSVGQGGEQF
many,TRBJ2-2,TRBV6-4,ASSDGATGELF
once,TRBJ2-5,TRBV20-1,RVGLAGVETQY
-,-,TRBV20-1,SADGQGIYEQY
many,TRBJ2-6,TRBV5-1,ASISGANVLT
-,TRBJ1-1,TRBV4-3,ASSQGPWTREAF
-,TRBJ2-2,TRBV20-1,SARDPQGPGELF
-,TRBJ1-2,TRBV15,ATSTWTGPGYT
-,TRBJ2-7,TRBV4-1,ASSQDGKYEQY
few,TRBJ2-6,TRBV28,ASRLMTVSGANVLT
-,TRBJ2-7,TRBV4-1,ASSRVVVSYEQY
few,TRBJ2-5,TRBV5-1,ASSLLGHREETQY
-,TRBJ2-5,TRBV27,ANTQLGQETQY
once,TRBJ1-1,TRBV20-1,SALTTGSTEAF
-,TRBJ2-1,TRBV23-1,ASSQRTSLTYNEQF
-,-,TRBV3-1,ASSVPRSEQY
-,TRBJ2-1,TRBV7-8,ASSLERRLGRIGFYNEQF
-,TRBJ1-4,TRBV7-6,ASSSQQATNEKLF
few,TRBJ2-7,TRBV4-1,ASSAPGGSAYEQY
-,-,TRBV9,ASSVGGRFHYEQY
-,TRBJ2-7,TRBV6-1,ASSGGRTPGLYEQY
-,-,TRBV20-1,SANSAVRAYEQY
-,TRBJ2-2,TRBV7-2,ASSRRRGLNTGELF
-,TRBJ2-5,TRBV20-1,SAKEVQTQY
-,-,TRBV5-5,ASSDRGIGYEQY
-,-,TRBV4-1,ASSQVGPGQGANEQY
-,TRBJ2-5,TRBV28,ASSLYRQGNQEQY
-,TRBJ2-5,TRBV6-1,ASTSSGIETQY
-,TRBJ2-1,TRBV12-3/TRBV12-4,ATTTTSEHGQF
-,TRBJ1-2,TRBV11-2,ASSLGSGRDYYGYT
-,TRBJ2-3,TRBV11-2,ASSLDGTPAKDTQY
-,TRBJ1-2,TRBV4-3,ASSQGSTGDGYT
-,TRBJ1-5,TRBV20-1,SARRTDPWQPQH
few,TRBJ2-1,TRBV4-1,ASSHRLAGGHEQF
few,TRBJ2-7,TRBV6-5,ASSTPGYEQY
-,TRBJ1-4,TRBV20-1,SAGGYNEKLF
few,TRBJ2-1,TRBV20-1,SAKNSREGGNEQF
few,TRBJ1-2,TRBV12-3/TRBV12-4,ASSLDSENYGYT
-,TRBJ2-3,TRBV29-1,SVRIGGAFTDTQY
-,TRBJ2-7,TRBV29-1,SVESGRTYEQY
few,TRBJ2-7,TRBV6-9,ASSYSRGRAYEQY
few,TRBJ1-5,TRBV28,ASSIGSTPQH
-,TRBJ2-1,TRBV12-3/TRBV12-4,ASSVLAVDNEQF
few,TRBJ2-4,TRBV20-1,SAREGRGRVNIQY
-,TRBJ1-2,TRBV6-5,ASTPGQNYGYT
few,TRBJ2-4,TRBV27,ASSYIAGGVEQY
-,TRBJ1-2,TRBV4-1,ASSQVPRGTGDGYT
few,TRBJ2-7,TRBV9,ASSVGFLGSYEQY
-,TRBJ2-5,TRBV5-6,ASSLVTSDGTQY
-,TRBJ2-7,TRBV20-1,SARDFRSGAYEQY